The clone carrying this TCR beta chain was found many times. The data derive from a study of T cells in Graves' hyperthyroidism and ophthalmopathy. Overall study: Blood from the periphery was taken at initial diagnosis, before any treatment.

Amplified regions were TCR beta CDR3 sequences from RNA transcripts. The TCR CDR3 was amplified in a first-round RT-PCR using the HTBI primer set. TCRdb passed the multiplex PCR reads through MiXCR, listing each CDR3 protein once. Of some 300,000 distinct CDR3 sequences in the sample, roughly an eighth were seen once. This CDR3 is built from 14 residues. Trimming cost V 2 bases and J 9 bases; bases outside gene matches: 6. This receptor was identified in a woman between 40 and 50 years old with Graves' hyperthyroidism. The chain joins TRBV12-3 or TRBV12-4 to TRBJ2-1, with TRBD2 identical over 8 bases. The material sequenced was blood. CDR3 sequence: CASSLREGRSEQFF. In DNA, the CDR3 is TGTGCCAGCAGTTTACGGGAGGGCCGCAGTGAGCAGTTCTTC.